The clone carrying this TCR beta chain occurred a few times. The data originate from a study of CD8+ T cells in alopecia areata. The sequencing template was cDNA reverse transcribed from extracted RNA. TCRdb's copy holds only in-frame clones and misses some; the assay was immunoSEQ multiplex PCR. The table lists some 190,000 clones, 60% of them singletons. Treatment here: oral pan-JAK inhibitor, 5-10 mg twice daily. Germline CDR1 LNHDA, CDR2 SQIVND (reference sequence). The CDR3 spans 14 residues. Deletions cut 6 bases from V and 2 bases from J, with 11 bases between. The source of this sequence is a human donor with alopecia areata. The chain is built from TRBV19 and TRBJ1-5; D is unresolved. The specimen was CD4+ T cells sorted from blood, collected at week 24, from a patient treated with tofacitinib. The CDR3 here is CASSPDGGNQPQHF. CDR3 in DNA: TGTGCCAGTAGCCCGGACGGAGGCAATCAGCCCCAGCATTTT.